The text below deals with one T cell receptor beta chain. As yet, its antigen is unknown. V was clipped by 5 bases and J by 1 base, with 14 bases between them. CDR1 and CDR2 (germline): SEHNR, FQNEAQ (reference sequence). This CDR3 contains 15 residues. This record comes from a study of cytomegalovirus exposure and HLA in healthy donors. Study-wide points: Judged likely to be a sequencing artifact was a cluster of highly shared sequence variants.

A multiplex PCR was run with 60 Vbeta primers and 13 Jbeta primers. Only in-frame clones appear in the TCRdb table, and some are missing; sequencing was by immunoSEQ multiplex PCR. The sample shows some 120,000 clones, 75% to 85% of them seen only once. The rearrangement uses TRBV7-9 and TRBJ2-5, with a weak D call TRBD1 (6 bases). Sequenced: PBMCs. The clonotype was recovered from a man between 40 and 49 years old in good health and CMV-seronegative. The CDR3, as DNA: TGTGCCAGCAGCCGCGGCGGCAGGGGCCAAGAGACCCAGTACTTC. Encoded protein: CASSRGGRGQETQYF. Filled out from reference TRBV7-9 and TRBJ2-5, the complete variable domain reads DTGVSQNPRHKITKRGQNVTFRCDPISEHNRLYWYRQTLGQGPEFLTYFQNEAQLEKSRLLSDRFSAERPKGSFSTLEIQRTEQGDSAMYLCASSRGGRGQETQYFGPGTRLLVL.